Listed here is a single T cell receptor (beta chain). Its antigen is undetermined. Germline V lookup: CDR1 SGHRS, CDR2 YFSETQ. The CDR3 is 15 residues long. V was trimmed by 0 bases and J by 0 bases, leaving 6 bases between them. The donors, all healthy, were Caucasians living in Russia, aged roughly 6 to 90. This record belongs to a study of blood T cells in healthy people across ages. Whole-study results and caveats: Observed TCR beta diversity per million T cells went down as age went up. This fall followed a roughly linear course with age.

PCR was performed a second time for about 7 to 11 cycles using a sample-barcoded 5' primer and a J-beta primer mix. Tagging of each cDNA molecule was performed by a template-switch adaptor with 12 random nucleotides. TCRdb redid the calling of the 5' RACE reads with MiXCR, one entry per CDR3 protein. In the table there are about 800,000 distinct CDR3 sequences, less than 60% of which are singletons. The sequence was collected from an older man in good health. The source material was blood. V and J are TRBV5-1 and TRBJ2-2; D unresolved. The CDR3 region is CASSLGQSNTGELFF. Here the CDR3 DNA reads TGCGCCAGCAGCTTGGGCCAGTCGAACACCGGGGAGCTGTTTTTT. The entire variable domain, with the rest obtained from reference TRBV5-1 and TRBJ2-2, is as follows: KAGVTQTPRYLIKTRGQQVTLSCSPISGHRSVSWYQQTPGQGLQFLFEYFSETQRNKGNFPGRFSGRQFSNSRSEMNVSTLELGDSALYLCASSLGQSNTGELFFGEGSRLTVL.